In this sample, the clone carrying this T cell receptor beta chain turned up a few times. Germline CDR1 is MNHNS and CDR2 is SASEGT. The CDR3 covers 16 residues. J lost 8 bases, V lost 4 bases, and 12 bases had no gene match. The data originate from a study of blood T cell repertoires in COVID-19. How the authors handled the data: From reference gene primer amplification, estimates of nucleated cell counts were derived. Method: immunoSEQ multiplex PCR; TCRdb's copy keeps in-frame clones and lacks some. The DNA was the basis for D and trimming; V, J and clone size are from that table. The table lists roughly 65,000 clones, 86% of them singletons.

Sequencing was performed on peripheral blood. The chain recombines TRBV6-1 with TRBJ2-1, with 9 positions matching TRBD2. The clonotype originates from a woman aged 55-70 years with acute or convalescent COVID-19. In nucleotides, the CDR3 is TGTGCCAGCAGTGGGAAGCTAGCGGGGTTTGTGGATGAGCAGTTCTTC. The encoded protein is CASSGKLAGFVDEQFF.